This is a list of T cell receptor beta chains from one sample in a study of glioma-infiltrating T cells after dendritic cell vaccination. Generated by immunoSEQ multiplex PCR, the TCRdb table keeps only in-frame clones and is missing some. The repertoire holds roughly 23,000 clones, around 79% seen once, with around 34% in the top ten. The sequencing here drew on blood, taken before dendritic cell vaccination. These receptor sequences come from a human donor with glioblastoma. CDR3s include the opening cysteine and the closing phenylalanine or tryptophan. Each record gives: J gene, clone size, D gene, V gene, CDR3 length, CDR3 protein, CDR3 DNA. A D gene is named only where the DNA matches it firmly. The size entry is marked missing in some rows and otherwise reads once, few, many or a size class.

>TRBJ1-2|NA|NA|TRBV15|14
CATSRRGETYGYPF
TGTGCCACCAGCAGGCGGGGAGAGACCTATGGCTACCCCTTC
>TRBJ1-5|NA|NA|TRBV6-1|15
CASSDVGGSEQPRHF
TGTGCCAGCAGCGACGTCGGGGGGTCTGAACAGCCCCGGCATTTT
>TRBJ2-7|medium-sized|NA|TRBV19|13
CASSPARGYEQYF
TGTGCCAGTAGTCCCGCCAGGGGCTACGAGCAGTACTTC
>TRBJ2-7|NA|NA|TRBV19|15
CASSLRGGGIDEQYF
TGTGCCAGTAGTCTAAGAGGAGGGGGCATAGACGAGCAGTACTTC
>TRBJ2-7|NA|NA|TRBV6-1|15
CASSEPGTSNYEQYF
TGTGCCAGCAGTGAACCCGGGACAAGCAACTACGAGCAGTACTTC
>TRBJ1-3|NA|NA|TRBV5-6|16
CASSVIHRVSGNTIYF
TGTGCCAGCAGCGTAATTCACAGGGTTTCTGGAAACACCATATATTTT
>TRBJ1-2|few|NA|TRBV2|15
CASSEPQGLWYGYTF
TGTGCCAGCAGTGAACCGCAGGGTCTATGGTATGGCTACACCTTC
>TRBJ1-3|NA|NA|TRBV19|19
CASSMEDSSLLDSGNTIYF
TGTGCCAGTAGTATGGAGGACAGCAGCTTATTGGACTCTGGAAACACCATATATTTT
>TRBJ2-6|few|TRBD1|TRBV7-3|19
CASSGGGTGAPTGANVLTF
TGTGCCAGCAGCGGGGGGGGGACAGGGGCGCCGACTGGGGCCAACGTCCTGACTTTC
>TRBJ2-7|NA|TRBD1|TRBV5-4|15
CASSTGQGAFHEQYF
TGTGCCAGCAGCACCGGACAGGGGGCCTTCCACGAGCAGTACTTC
>TRBJ2-7|NA|TRBD2|TRBV2|14
CANRGLAGGTEQYF
TGTGCCAACCGAGGACTAGCGGGAGGAACCGAGCAGTACTTC
>TRBJ2-3|few|NA|TRBV9|16
CASSVDLTLERPWQYF
TGTGCCAGCAGCGTAGACCTAACCCTAGAGAGGCCATGGCAGTATTTT
>TRBJ1-3|NA|TRBD1|TRBV7-2|14
CGCGTGGVGNTIYF
TGTGGATGTGGGACAGGGGGCGTCGGAAACACCATATATTTT
>TRBJ1-2|once|NA|TRBV6-1|14
CASKDQVMDYGYTF
TGTGCCAGCAAGGATCAGGTTATGGACTATGGCTACACCTTC
>TRBJ2-2|NA|TRBD1|TRBV15|16
CATSLDRGRRSGELFF
TGTGCCACCAGCCTTGACAGGGGGCGCCGGTCCGGGGAGCTGTTTTTT
>TRBJ2-7|once|NA|TRBV28|12
CASRRRVYEQYF
TGTGCCAGCAGGCGACGGGTATACGAGCAGTACTTC
>TRBJ2-2|once|TRBD2|TRBV9|15
CASSVTGGTTGELFF
TGTGCCAGCAGCGTTACGGGAGGGACCACCGGGGAGCTGTTTTTT
>TRBJ2-3|NA|NA|TRBV5-1|13
CASSPTVADTQYF
TGCGCCAGCAGCCCTACAGTGGCAGATACGCAGTATTTT
>TRBJ2-5|NA|NA|TRBV5-5|17
CASSLATRRGTRETQYF
TGTGCCAGCAGCTTGGCTACACGAAGAGGGACTCGCGAGACCCAGTACTTC
>TRBJ1-2|many|TRBD1|TRBV7-2|15
CASSLRPGQAHGYTF
TGTGCCAGCAGCTTGAGACCGGGACAGGCTCATGGCTACACCTTC
>TRBJ2-7|NA|TRBD1|TRBV5-5|16
CASSHQLGTGDYEQYF
TGCGCCAGCAGCCATCAGCTCGGGACAGGGGACTACGAGCAGTACTTC
>TRBJ2-6|NA|NA|TRBV29-1|19
CSVAGWVLQGSTGANVLTF
TGCAGCGTTGCGGGTTGGGTTTTGCAGGGATCAACGGGGGCCAACGTCCTGACTTTC
>TRBJ2-1|NA|TRBD2|TRBV28|15
CAIQGLAGGRNEQFF
TGTGCCATCCAGGGACTAGCGGGAGGTCGTAATGAGCAGTTCTTC
>TRBJ1-1|NA|NA|TRBV9|17
CASSVQPLSQGITEAFF
TGTGCCAGCAGCGTACAGCCCCTTTCACAGGGTATCACTGAAGCTTTCTTT
>TRBJ1-1|NA|NA|TRBV19|13
CASGGISNTEAFF
TGTGCCAGTGGCGGGATCTCGAACACTGAAGCTTTCTTT
>TRBJ2-7|NA|NA|TRBV2|13
CASSVQAGPEQYF
TGTGCCAGCAGTGTTCAGGCAGGGCCCGAGCAGTACTTC
>TRBJ2-1|NA|TRBD2|TRBV2|17
CASSAPGGTSGFGEQFF
TGTGCCAGCAGTGCCCCGGGGGGGACTAGCGGGTTTGGCGAGCAGTTCTTC
>TRBJ2-1|NA|TRBD2|TRBV2|16
CASSLRGGRSYNEQFF
TGTGCCAGCAGCCTACGGGGAGGGAGATCCTACAATGAGCAGTTCTTC
>TRBJ2-1|medium-sized|TRBD2|TRBV10-3|15
CAISVSLAAYNEQFF
TGTGCCATCAGTGTTAGCCTAGCGGCATACAATGAGCAGTTCTTC
>TRBJ2-7|NA|TRBD1|TRBV5-4|14
CASSSGQGPYEQYF
TGTGCCAGCAGCTCAGGACAGGGACCCTACGAGCAGTACTTC
>TRBJ2-2|once|TRBD1|TRBV15|15
CATSRDRENTGELFF
TGTGCCACCAGCAGGGACAGGGAGAACACCGGGGAGCTGTTTTTT
>TRBJ1-5|NA|NA|TRBV28|13
CASSPGGTQPQHF
TGTGCCAGCAGTCCGGGGGGCACGCAGCCCCAGCATTTT
>TRBJ2-2|NA|NA|TRBV5-8|15
CASSLSVRNTGELFF
TGTGCCAGCAGCTTATCGGTCCGTAACACCGGGGAGCTGTTTTTT
>TRBJ2-3|NA|TRBD2|TRBV5-6|17
CASSLLPGLATGDTQYF
TGTGCCAGCAGCTTGCTACCGGGACTAGCTACGGGCGATACGCAGTATTTT
>TRBJ1-1|NA|NA|TRBV4-1|14
CASSQDTVTREAFF
TGCGCCAGCAGCCAAGATACGGTTACGAGGGAAGCTTTCTTT
>TRBJ2-1|few|TRBD2|TRBV7-4|15
CASTPSGNPRDEQFF
TGTGCCAGCACCCCTAGCGGGAACCCACGGGATGAGCAGTTCTTC
>TRBJ1-5|NA|NA|TRBV5-4|15
CASSRRPQEGQPQHF
TGTGCCAGCAGCCGTCGGCCCCAAGAGGGTCAGCCCCAGCATTTT
>TRBJ2-3|NA|TRBD1|TRBV6-1|15
CASRLGQGRTDTQYF
TGTGCCAGCAGGCTCGGACAGGGAAGGACAGATACGCAGTATTTT
>TRBJ1-5|NA|NA|TRBV6-1|14
CASSEGGPSQPQHF
TGTGCCAGCAGTGAAGGGGGCCCCTCTCAGCCCCAGCATTTT
>TRBJ2-7|NA|TRBD1|TRBV5-1|13
CASRIEGAQEQYF
TGCGCCAGCCGCATTGAGGGGGCGCAGGAGCAGTACTTC